What follows are 4 T cell receptor beta chains derived from one specimen sequenced in a study of HIV-infected patients and healthy controls. Whole blood was used without fractionation, so all unsorted peripheral T cells were included. Reverse transcription used around 540 ng RNA and constant-region primers for alpha and beta. Using multiplexing indices, alpha and beta chain libraries were generated apart by chain-specific third strand synthesis. MiXCR, run by TCRdb on the 5' RACE reads, gives a single entry per CDR3 protein. The profile shows thousands of distinct CDR3 sequences, 8% of them singletons. Here the sequenced sample was blood, taken before antiretroviral therapy. The receptors come from an adult with HIV infection.

This clonotype is medium-sized within its sample. This rearrangement joins TRBV27 to TRBJ1-2; no clear D. The CDR3 loop spans 17 amino acids. V was shortened by 0 bases and J by 0 bases, with 14 bases between the two germline ends. Per germline, CDR1 MNHEY and CDR2 SMNVEV (reference sequence). DNA of the CDR3: TGTGCCAGCAGTTTATCCTACCCTGGCGGATCTAACTATGGCTACACCTTC. This sequence encodes CASSLSYPGGSNYGYTF.

The V and J genes are TRBV27 and TRBJ2-5; 12 nucleotides align to TRBD1. V shed 2 bases, J shed 5 bases, and the junction held 9 bases outside the gene matches. The CDR3 contains 17 residues. Germline V lookup: CDR1 MNHEY, CDR2 SMNVEV (reference sequence). CDR3 DNA: TGTGCCAGCAGTTTAGCCCCGGGGGACAGGGGGCTGGAGACCCAGTACTTC. This sequence encodes CASSLAPGDRGLETQYF.

This clonotype counts as medium-sized. The genes are TRBV30 and TRBJ2-1; 9 nucleotides match TRBD1. This CDR3 has 14 residues. The germline V gene encodes CDR1 GTSNPN and CDR2 SVGIG (reference sequence). V gave up 5 bases and J gave up 2 bases; unmatched junction bases: 4. CDR3 region: CAWGGQGPYNEQFF. In nucleotides, the CDR3 is TGTGCCTGGGGGGGACAGGGCCCCTACAATGAGCAGTTCTTC. Drawing the rest from reference TRBV30 and TRBJ2-1, the complete variable domain is SQTIHQWPATLVQPVGSPLSLECTVEGTSNPNLYWYRQAAGRGLQLLFYSVGIGQISSEVPQNLSASRPQDRQFILSSKKLLLSDSGFYLCAWGGQGPYNEQFFGPGTRLTVL.

The table lists this clonotype with many counts. The gene calls are TRBV7-2 and TRBJ1-3; D uncertain. Germline assignment: CDR1 SGHTA and CDR2 FQGNSA. V lost 5 bases to trimming and J lost 0 bases, with 14 bases between them. The CDR3 is 16 amino acids. This chain's CDR3 is CASSAHRLGSGNTIYF. As DNA, the CDR3 is TGTGCCAGCAGCGCCCATCGGTTGGGCTCTGGAAACACCATATATTTT.